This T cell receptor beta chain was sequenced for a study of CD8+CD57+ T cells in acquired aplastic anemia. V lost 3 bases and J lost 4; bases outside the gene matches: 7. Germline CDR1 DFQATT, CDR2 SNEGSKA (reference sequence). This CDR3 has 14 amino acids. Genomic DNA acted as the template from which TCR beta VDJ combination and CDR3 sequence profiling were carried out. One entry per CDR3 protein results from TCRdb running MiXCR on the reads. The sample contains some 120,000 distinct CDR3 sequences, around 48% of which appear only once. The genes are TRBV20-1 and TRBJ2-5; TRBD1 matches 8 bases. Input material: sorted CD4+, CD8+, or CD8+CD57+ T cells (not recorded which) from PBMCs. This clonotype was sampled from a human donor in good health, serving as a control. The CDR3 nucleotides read TGCAGTGCTAGGGACAGGGTAGTGCGAGAGACCCAGTACTTC. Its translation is CSARDRVVRETQYF.